What follows are 27 T cell receptor beta chains derived from one specimen sequenced in a study of neurological immune-mediated disorders. The time point was: longitudinal time-point 2. TCRdb itself ran the 5' RACE reads through MiXCR, one entry per CDR3 protein. The profile shows 81,000 or so distinct CDR3 sequences, roughly 13% of them singletons. Material for sequencing was PBMCs. Receptors originate from a female donor with HTLV-1-associated myelopathy (HAM/TSP).

This clonotype was recorded many times. The V gene is TRBV11-2, the J gene TRBJ1-5; no clear D. Trimming pared 1 base from V and 6 bases from J, leaving 7 bases between. The CDR3 has 13 amino acids. Germline CDR1 reads SGHAT; CDR2 reads FQNNGV. The CDR3 region has the DNA TGTGCCAGCAGCTTAGTGTTTAGTCAGCCCCAGCATTTT. Amino acids: CASSLVFSQPQHF.

This clonotype was counted many times. The gene calls are TRBV20-1 and TRBJ2-3; D assignment may be TRBD1 or TRBD2 (5 bases each). The V gene lost 6 bases and the J gene lost 3 bases, with 25 bases spanning the gap. The CDR3 runs 17 residues. CDR1 and CDR2 (germline): DFQATT, SNEGSKA (reference sequence). CDR3 bases: TGCAGTGCCGGGATTGGCCTAAAGACAGCCCTTACAGATACGCAGTATTTT. Translating gives CSAGIGLKTALTDTQYF.

The genes are TRBV5-1 and TRBJ2-2, with D tentatively TRBD2 (5 bases). CDR1 and CDR2 (germline): SGHRS, YFSETQ. This CDR3 has 14 amino acids. Between the trimmed V and J ends, which lost 3 bases and 5 bases, there was a span of 11 bases. The CDR3 sequence is CASSSDGMTGELFF. CDR3 nucleotide sequence: TGCGCCAGCAGCTCGGACGGGATGACCGGGGAGCTGTTTTTT.

This clonotype has ten or more counts. The J gene is TRBJ2-2, the V gene TRBV5-1; either TRBD1 or TRBD2 may fit D (6 bases each). The germline V gene has CDR1 SGHRS and CDR2 YFSETQ. The CDR3 extends over 17 amino acids. V lost 1 base to trimming and J lost 1 base, with 14 bases between them. CDR3 amino acids: CASSLMTGAMNTGELFF. In DNA form, the CDR3 reads TGCGCCAGCAGCTTGATGACGGGGGCGATGAACACCGGGGAGCTGTTTTTT.

In its sample, this clonotype was seen many times. The chain joins TRBV12-3 or TRBV12-4 to TRBJ1-5; a weak D match, TRBD1 (5 bases). The V and J ends lost 4 bases and 5 bases respectively, with 9 bases between them. The CDR3 has 13 residues. The CDR3 reads CASSSVGDQPQHF. CDR3 nucleotide sequence: TGTGCCAGCAGTTCAGTGGGGGATCAGCCCCAGCATTTT.

This clonotype was counted at least ten times. The chain recombines TRBV6-5 with TRBJ2-3, with TRBD2 as a possible D gene (6 bases). The CDR3 runs to 13 residues. CDR1 is MNHEY, CDR2 SVGAGI, per germline. V shed 2 bases and J shed 6 bases, with 9 bases lying between them. CDR3 in DNA: TGTGCCAGCAGTTACGCGGGGCAGGATACGCAGTATTTT. This sequence encodes CASSYAGQDTQYF.

The table lists this clonotype with many counts. The chain carries TRBV29-1 and TRBJ1-1; D might be TRBD1 (5 bases). This CDR3 region has 13 residues. The germline V gene encodes CDR1 SQVTM and CDR2 ANQGSEA. The V end lost 3 bases, the J end lost 1 base, and 9 bases lay between the germline ends. CDR3: CSVDIGGNTEAFF. The CDR3 DNA follows: TGCAGCGTTGATATCGGGGGGAACACTGAAGCTTTCTTT.

The genes are TRBV7-7 and TRBJ2-1, with 8 bases identical to TRBD2. V lost 5 bases, J lost 8 bases, and 14 bases stayed unmatched. Germline V gene sequence: CDR1 SSHAT, CDR2 FNYEAQ (reference sequence). CDR3 length: 16 residues. The CDR3 nucleotides read TGTGCCAGCAGCCCACCGGGGGGGGCGAGGGTCCATGAGCAGTTCTTC. Amino acid sequence: CASSPPGGARVHEQFF.

This clonotype was found many times. The chain recombines TRBV20-1 with TRBJ2-1; a possible D gene is TRBD2 (7 bases). V gave up 5 bases and J gave up 3 bases, with 14 bases separating them. Germline assignment: CDR1 DFQATT and CDR2 SNEGSKA (reference sequence). This CDR3 region has 14 residues. CDR3 sequence (DNA): TGCAGTGCTCCAGAGGGGGGGGTCTACAATGAGCAGTTCTTC. Translated: CSAPEGGVYNEQFF.

This clonotype showed up many times. The V call is TRBV15, the J call TRBJ2-7; 8 nucleotides match TRBD2. Looked up from germline, CDR1 is LNHNV and CDR2 is YYDKDF (reference sequence). The V and J ends lost 1 base and 5 bases, in that order; junction bases with no gene match: 4. The CDR3 extends over 14 amino acids. The CDR3 loop reads CATSRAGGPDEQYF. The CDR3 coding sequence is TGTGCCACCAGCAGAGCGGGGGGGCCCGACGAGCAGTACTTC.

In this sample, this clonotype turned up many times. The chain has TRBV28 and TRBJ1-3; no clear D. Trimming left V 3 bases short and J 1 base short, with 4 bases between. Germline V gives CDR1 MDHEN, CDR2 SYDVKM. This CDR3 has 13 amino acids. The CDR3 loop reads CASSFGSGNTIYF. The CDR3 nucleotides read TGTGCCAGCAGTTTTGGATCTGGAAACACCATATATTTT.

Many counts were recorded for this clonotype. The rearrangement joins TRBV28 to TRBJ2-7; 12 nucleotides match TRBD2. The V gene's germline CDR1 is MDHEN and CDR2 SYDVKM. V trimming: 8 bases; J trimming: 3 bases; junction bases outside the gene matches: 2. The CDR3 has 13 residues. The CDR3 region is CASRLAGDYEQYF. The CDR3 DNA is TGTGCCAGCCGACTAGCGGGGGACTACGAGCAGTACTTC.

Ten or more counts support this clonotype. The gene calls are TRBV7-7 and TRBJ2-7; 10 bases align to TRBD1. This CDR3 comprises 14 residues. Germline CDR1 and CDR2: SSHAT and FNYEAQ (reference sequence). CDR3 coding DNA: TGTGCAAGGGGGAGGACAGGGGGGTCCTACGAGCAGTACTTC. As protein: CARGRTGGSYEQYF. Supplemented by reference TRBV7-7 and TRBJ2-7, the full variable domain reads GAGVSQSPRYKVTKRGQDVTLRCDPISSHATLYWYQQALGQGPEFLTYFNYEAQPDKSGLPSDRFSAERPEGSISTLTIQRTEQRDSAMYRCARGRTGGSYEQYFGPGTRLTVT.

J is TRBJ2-3 and V is TRBV5-1; D may be TRBD1 (6 bases). V dropped 1 base and J dropped 0 bases, with 12 bases sitting between them. The germline V gene encodes CDR1 SGHRS and CDR2 YFSETQ. This CDR3 region has 16 residues. The CDR3: CASSLNRVLSTDTQYF. CDR3 coding DNA: TGCGCCAGCAGCTTGAACAGGGTCCTCAGCACAGATACGCAGTATTTT.

This clonotype was detected ten times or more. The chain couples TRBV5-5 to TRBJ2-1; 7 nucleotides line up with TRBD2. The germline gives CDR1 SGHKS, CDR2 YYEKEE (reference sequence). J was trimmed by 0 bases and V by 2 bases; bases with no gene match: 2. This CDR3 region has 15 residues. The CDR3 region has the DNA TGTGCCAGCAGCTTAGCGGGGAGCTCCTACAATGAGCAGTTCTTC. It encodes CASSLAGSSYNEQFF.

The gene calls are TRBV2 and TRBJ2-2, with TRBD1 matching 7 bases. CDR3 length: 15 residues. After removal of 2 bases from V and 4 bases from J, the junction contained 4 bases not matched to a gene. Germline CDR1 and CDR2: SNHLY and FYNNEI. For the CDR3, the DNA is TGTGCCAGCAGTGAACGGTCAGGGGGCACCGGGGAGCTGTTTTTT. Protein sequence: CASSERSGGTGELFF.

This clonotype was observed at least ten times. This chain uses TRBV20-1 with TRBJ2-5; D not certain. The CDR3 runs 13 residues. Trimming took off 1 base at V and 1 base at J, with 7 bases between the two ends. The V gene's germline CDR1 is DFQATT and CDR2 SNEGSKA (reference sequence). The CDR3 DNA is TGCAGTGCTAGAGTAGGTGGCCAAGAGACCCAGTACTTC. This gives the protein CSARVGGQETQYF.

This clonotype was recorded many times. The chain links TRBV7-2 to TRBJ2-1, with 7 bases matching TRBD1. The CDR3 covers 14 residues. Germline CDR1 SGHTA, CDR2 FQGNSA. V trimming: 4 bases; J trimming: 3 bases; junction bases outside the gene matches: 3. The CDR3, as DNA: TGTGCCAGCAGCTGGGGACAGCTCTACAATGAGCAGTTCTTC. This sequence encodes CASSWGQLYNEQFF.

At least ten counts were recorded for this clonotype. The chain has TRBV28 and TRBJ1-5; the D gene is possibly TRBD1 (5 bases). Trimming took 4 bases from V and 3 from J, leaving 16 bases between them. The V gene's germline CDR1 is MDHEN and CDR2 SYDVKM. This CDR3 is 16 amino acids long. The CDR3 loop is CASSSAADSANQPQHF. The CDR3 DNA sequence: TGTGCCAGCAGTTCCGCAGCCGACAGCGCCAATCAGCCCCAGCATTTT.

This chain connects TRBV5-1 to TRBJ2-1; D possibly matches TRBD1 or TRBD2 (5 bases each). Germline V lookup: CDR1 SGHRS, CDR2 YFSETQ. This CDR3 comprises 16 residues. V lost 0 bases and J lost 3, with 13 bases in between. As DNA, the CDR3 is TGCGCCAGCAGCTTGGCGTTCGGGGCCAGCTACAATGAGCAGTTCTTC. Protein: CASSLAFGASYNEQFF.

In its sample, this clonotype was seen many times. The chain has TRBV7-2 and TRBJ2-5; D remains unclear. The germline CDR1 and CDR2 sequences are SGHTA and FQGNSA. The V gene lost 5 bases and the J gene lost 5 bases, with 12 bases spanning the gap. The CDR3 is made up of 13 amino acids. Written as DNA, the CDR3 is TGTGCCAGCAGCGCGGACCCGAGGGAGACCCAGTACTTC. Protein sequence: CASSADPRETQYF.

The chain employs TRBV20-1 and TRBJ1-5; TRBD1 matches at 7 bases. The CDR3 spans 14 residues. Looked up from germline, CDR1 is DFQATT and CDR2 is SNEGSKA (reference sequence). With V trimmed by 3 bases and J by 1 base, 3 bases remained unmatched. The CDR3 region has the DNA TGCAGTGCTAGTGAGGGGGCAAGCAATCAGCCCCAGCATTTT. It specifies CSASEGASNQPQHF.

This clonotype was recorded many times. The chain combines TRBV4-1 with TRBJ1-1, with TRBD1 identical over 7 bases. This CDR3 is built from 15 residues. J was trimmed by 1 base and V by 2 bases; bases with no gene match: 4. CDR1 and CDR2 from the germline V gene are MGHRA and YSYEKL. CDR3 in amino acids: CASSQLAGGNTEAFF. The DNA of the CDR3 is TGCGCCAGCAGCCAATTGGCAGGGGGGAACACTGAAGCTTTCTTT.

This clonotype was detected ten times or more. The chain recombines TRBV6-6 with TRBJ2-5, with 8 bases aligning to TRBD2. The CDR3 covers 13 residues. CDR1 is MNHNY and CDR2 is SVGAGI in the germline V gene (reference sequence). The ends lost 7 bases at V and 5 bases at J; junction bases unmatched: 6. The CDR3 spells CASKGTGGETQYF. In DNA, the CDR3 is TGTGCCAGCAAGGGAACGGGGGGGGAGACCCAGTACTTC.

This clonotype was detected many times. The chain combines TRBV20-1 with TRBJ2-7, with D perhaps TRBD1 or TRBD2 (5 bases each). CDR3 length equals 13 residues. Trimming removed 6 bases at V and 4 bases at J, with 16 bases between. Germline V gives CDR1 DFQATT, CDR2 SNEGSKA (reference sequence). CDR3 protein: CSANRDGRYEQYF. CDR3 nucleotides: TGCAGTGCCAATAGGGACGGAAGATACGAGCAGTACTTC.

This clonotype was seen at least ten times. The genes are TRBV9 and TRBJ1-6; a weak D match, TRBD1 (5 bases). Trimming took 3 bases from V and 4 from J, leaving 8 bases between them. Germline V gene lookup returns CDR1 SGDLS and CDR2 YYNGEE. This CDR3 spans 14 amino acids. The CDR3 sequence: CASSAGPYNSPLHF. Here the CDR3 DNA reads TGTGCCAGCAGCGCGGGACCGTATAATTCACCCCTCCACTTT.

This clonotype was picked up many times. The genes are TRBV11-2 and TRBJ2-1; D is undetermined. There are 14 residues in the CDR3. From germline, CDR1 is SGHAT and CDR2 FQNNGV. V gave up 5 bases and J gave up 2 bases, with 10 bases separating them. Written as DNA, the CDR3 is TGTGCCAGCAGCCTGACTCGAACCTACAATGAGCAGTTCTTC. Amino acid sequence: CASSLTRTYNEQFF.